This TCR beta chain was identified in a study of T-cell memory formation after mild COVID-19 listed by TCRdb under 2021. Turning to the overall study: TCR sequence clusters from the two donors were largely donor specific. Longitudinal TCRalpha and TCRbeta repertoire sequencing tracked T-cell clones expanding and contracting after mild COVID-19 in two donors. Two young, previously healthy adult volunteers made up the cohort, one male and one female.

PBMCs were isolated by Ficoll-Paque density gradient centrifugation. This clonotype appeared a few times. The specificity of this receptor is unknown. The record has no base qualities; no much larger clone is one base away. The data were produced on an Illumina NovaSeq 6000. cDNA libraries for TCRalpha and TCRbeta were prepared by 5'RACE using constant-segment primers, with sample barcodes and unique molecular identifiers added. Trizol reagent was used to extract RNA from every sample. Library amplification was performed in two PCR steps, and a second sample barcode and Illumina TruSeq adapters were introduced in the second step. Libraries were sequenced on an Illumina NovaSeq with 2 x 150 bp paired-end reads. For the original study's pipeline: The reads were demultiplexed and collapsed into UMI-guided consensus sequences using migec v1.2.7. With mixcr v2.1.11, UMI consensuses were aligned to TRA and TRB V and J templates and assembled into clonotypes. Expanded or contracted clonotypes were those called significant by both edgeR and NoisET, with noise models trained on biological replicates. For edgeR calls, a false discovery rate-adjusted p below 0.01 and a log2 fold-change threshold of 1 were applied. PCA with hierarchical clustering of max-normalized trajectories of the 1000 most abundant clonotypes was used as exploratory dynamics analysis. Separately sequenced CD4+ and CD8+ repertoires were used to assign the CD4 or CD8 phenotype of responding clones. TCRdb itself trimmed the public reads at Q25 with fastp, ran MiXCR and retained productive beta chains. Each CDR3 protein gets just one entry, which takes the most common genes and DNA from the rows behind it. The V and J calls, along with clone size, are taken from TCRdb and not from the paper's own processing. The sample profile shows approximately 410,000 distinct CDR3 sequences; less than 25% of them were found once. Roughly 13% of the sample comes from the top ten.

What the research found in general, with its limitations: The second-wave clones that peaked on day 37 were not confirmed to be SARS-CoV-2 specific. Clones that contracted from day 15 to 85 showed balanced CD4/CD8 phenotypes, whereas a second wave of clones that expanded from day 15 to 37 leaned towards CD4+. Contracting CD4+ clones appeared mostly in the CM and EM memory subsets, whereas CD8+ clones were enriched in EMRA. Some responding clones were detected in pre-infection memory, suggesting pre-existing cross-reactive memory T cells joined the SARS-CoV-2 response. Only a couple of mild cases were covered in the study, and larger cohorts including severe cases with pre-infection samples were considered necessary.

The CDR3 starts with the cysteine, ends with the phenylalanine, and has 15 residues. Only CDR3 DNA remains: 45 bases, in frame from the first base. A distance of 19 bases separates the germline ends of V and J, which lose 4 bases and 9 bases respectively. Based on the germline V gene, the CDR1 and CDR2 sequences are ENHRY and SYGVKD. The chain uses TRBV10-3 and TRBJ2-1, with no D gene named confidently. The sample comprised PBMCs or a T cell subset sorted from them (not recorded which). This clonotype originated in an adult woman who had mild COVID-19 (a few samples of this study predate the infection). The sample titles of this study are shuffled in the database, so cell type and time point are left out; the donor was told from shared clones. The DNA sequence is given as TGTGCCATCAGTGGCTCTCGTCTCGCTCTGCGTGAGCAGTTCTTC. Translation gives CAISGSRLALREQFF.